The 27 T cell receptor beta chains presented below share a single source sample, sequenced in a study of T-cell memory formation after mild COVID-19. TCRdb fed the 5' RACE reads into MiXCR, producing one record per CDR3 protein. The sample lists 150,000 to 200,000 distinct CDR3 sequences; around a tenth were seen once. Specimen: PBMCs or a T cell subset sorted from them (not recorded which). These receptors were taken from a man between 18 and 35 years old who had mild COVID-19 (a few samples of this study predate the infection). Cell type and time point are not known.

The chain joins TRBV10-3 to TRBJ2-5; the match to TRBD2 covers 8 bases. V lost 6 bases to trimming and J lost 3 bases; unmatched junction nucleotides: 6. The CDR3 consists of 14 residues. CDR1 and CDR2 from the germline V gene are ENHRY and SYGVKD. The CDR3 is CAISDNSGEETQYF. CDR3 nucleotide sequence: TGTGCCATCAGCGATAATAGCGGGGAAGAGACCCAGTACTTC.

Ten or more counts support this clonotype. This rearrangement joins TRBV20-1 to TRBJ2-7; perhaps TRBD2 as D (5 bases). The length of the CDR3 is 11 residues. Germline V gene sequence: CDR1 DFQATT, CDR2 SNEGSKA (reference sequence). V was cut by 5 bases and J by 6 bases, with 11 bases left in between. The CDR3 region has the DNA TGCAGTGCTGCCCGGGGTTCCGAGCAGTACGTC. Amino acids: CSAARGSEQYV.

This chain connects TRBV27 to TRBJ1-6; 7 bases match TRBD1. Trimming cost V 3 bases and J 7 bases; bases outside gene matches: 9. This CDR3 is built from 16 residues. Germline V gives CDR1 MNHEY, CDR2 SMNVEV (reference sequence). In DNA, the CDR3 is TGTGCCAGCAGTTTGTCGTCAGGGGGAGGAAATTCACCCCTCCACTTT. Its translation: CASSLSSGGGNSPLHF.

This clonotype showed up just a few times. The chain uses TRBV2 and TRBJ2-4, with D unclear. The CDR3 loop spans 15 amino acids. V shed 4 bases and J shed 1 base, with 11 bases lying between them. Germline CDR1 and CDR2: SNHLY and FYNNEI. The CDR3 region has the DNA TGTGCCAGCAGTGCCCATGAAGGGGCCAAAAACATTCAGTACTTC. Amino acids: CASSAHEGAKNIQYF.

This clonotype occurred once. CDR3 sequence reads: CASTYQGDSNQPQHF. Here the CDR3 DNA reads TGTGCCAGCACCTATCAAGGGGATAGCAATCAGCCCCAGCATTTT. This chain uses TRBV6-6 with TRBJ1-5; D possibly corresponds to TRBD1 (5 bases). The germline CDR1 and CDR2 sequences are MNHNY and SVGAGI (reference sequence). This CDR3 spans 15 amino acids. Trimming stripped 7 bases from V and 0 bases from J, with 13 bases between.

V usage is TRBV20-1 and J usage is TRBJ1-5; D remains unclear. Trimming cost V 8 bases and J 3 bases, with 14 bases left between them. Germline CDR1 reads DFQATT; CDR2 reads SNEGSKA (reference sequence). The CDR3 has 13 amino acids. Written as DNA, the CDR3 is TGCAGTTCCGGCTGGCAGATCAATCAGCCCCAGCATTTT. Its translation: CSSGWQINQPQHF.

This clonotype was seen more than once but under ten times. The chain is built from TRBV15 and TRBJ2-5; 8 bases map to TRBD2. Unmatched junction bases numbered 2, after V lost 6 bases and J lost 2 bases. Germline values: CDR1 LNHNV, CDR2 YYDKDF (reference sequence). The CDR3 is 13 amino acids. CDR3 loop: CATSSGDQETQYF. The CDR3 nucleotides read TGTGCCACCAGTAGCGGGGATCAAGAGACCCAGTACTTC.

This clonotype was seen ten or more times. The gene calls are TRBV7-8 and TRBJ1-1, with D hard to call. V lost 5 bases and J 1 base, leaving 8 bases between the germline ends. CDR3 length: 13 residues. Germline V gene sequence: CDR1 SGHVS, CDR2 FQNEAQ. CDR3 region: CASSPVGNTEAFF. The CDR3 DNA follows: TGTGCCAGCAGCCCCGTAGGGAACACTGAAGCTTTCTTT.

In its sample, this clonotype was seen many times. The V gene is TRBV3-1, the J gene TRBJ1-2, with a possible D match to TRBD1 (6 bases). Trimming cost V 4 bases and J 7 bases, with 19 bases left between them. In germline, CDR1 is LGHDT, CDR2 YNNKEL (reference sequence). This CDR3 is built from 15 residues. This chain's CDR3 is CASSLQGGGSFGYTF. Written as DNA, the CDR3 is TGTGCCAGCAGCCTACAGGGTGGTGGTTCTTTTGGCTACACCTTC.

V is TRBV20-1 and J is TRBJ2-3, with a weak D call TRBD1 (6 bases). The V and J ends lost 6 bases and 3 bases respectively, with 13 bases between them. The germline gives CDR1 DFQATT, CDR2 SNEGSKA (reference sequence). The CDR3 runs to 13 residues. In nucleotides, the CDR3 is TGCAGTGCCCTGCAGGGGCAGACAGATACGCAGTATTTT. It translates to CSALQGQTDTQYF.

This clonotype has more than one count but fewer than ten. The V and J genes are TRBV20-1 and TRBJ1-1; D is possibly TRBD1 (6 bases). Germline-derived CDR1 and CDR2 are DFQATT and SNEGSKA (reference sequence). V lost 4 bases to trimming and J lost 14 bases, with 29 bases between them. This CDR3 has 15 amino acids. CDR3 sequence (DNA): TGCAGTGCTAAGACCCGGGACAATATCCCGAAATGGTGCTTCTTT. Residues: CSAKTRDNIPKWCFF.

This clonotype appeared once. The rearrangement uses TRBV6-2 or TRBV6-3 and TRBJ2-7; D is undetermined. From germline, CDR1 is MNHEY and CDR2 SVGEGT. The CDR3 contains 12 residues. Trimming cost V 2 bases and J 7 bases, with 9 bases left between them. The CDR3 sequence is CASSYPLREQYF. For the CDR3, the DNA is TGTGCCAGCAGTTACCCACTGAGGGAGCAGTACTTC.

Only a few counts were recorded for this clonotype. The chain uses TRBV18 and TRBJ1-1, with D unclear. Germline lookup yields CDR1 KGHSH and CDR2 LQKENI. CDR3 length: 15 amino acids. The germline V and J ends were trimmed by 3 bases and 2 bases, with 13 bases remaining between them. CDR3 in amino acids: CASSPTQLPNTEAFF. As DNA, the CDR3 is TGTGCCAGCTCACCGACGCAACTGCCAAACACTGAAGCTTTCTTT. Drawing the rest from reference TRBV18 and TRBJ1-1, the complete variable domain is NAGVMQNPRHLVRRRGQEARLRCSPMKGHSHVYWYRQLPEEGLKFMVYLQKENIIDESGMPKERFSAEFPKEGPSILRIQQVVRGDSAAYFCASSPTQLPNTEAFFGQGTRLTVV.

The rearrangement links TRBV28 to TRBJ1-1, with no clear D. Germline V lookup: CDR1 MDHEN, CDR2 SYDVKM. Trimming cost V 5 bases and J 5 bases, with 9 bases left between them. The CDR3 runs 12 residues. The CDR3: CASSRVWTEAFF. DNA of the CDR3: TGTGCCAGCAGTCGTGTGTGGACTGAAGCTTTCTTT.

This clonotype was seen a handful of times. One junction end does not reproduce the germline sequence, and a read error may be involved. The chain joins TRBV7-7 to TRBJ2-3; 11 bases agree with TRBD2. CDR3 size: 16 residues. The germline V gene encodes CDR1 SSHAT and CDR2 FNYEAQ (reference sequence). In DNA, the CDR3 is TGTGCTAGCAGCCCGAGACTAGCGGGGATCACAGATACGCAGTATTTT. Protein: CASSPRLAGITDTQYF.

This clonotype was recorded only once. The J gene is TRBJ1-5, the V gene TRBV20-1, with D hard to call. The V gene's germline CDR1 is DFQATT and CDR2 SNEGSKA (reference sequence). This CDR3 contains 14 residues. Trimming left V 5 bases short and J 5 bases short, with 16 bases between. The CDR3 is CSAAHPGGDQPQHF. The CDR3, as DNA: TGCAGTGCTGCCCACCCCGGCGGGGATCAGCCCCAGCATTTT.

This chain connects TRBV15 to TRBJ2-1, with TRBD2 matching 13 bases. After removal of 2 bases from V and 5 bases from J, the junction contained 6 bases not matched to a gene. CDR3 length: 17 amino acids. In germline, CDR1 is LNHNV, CDR2 YYDKDF (reference sequence). The CDR3, as DNA: TGTGCCACCAGCAGATTAGGGGGACTAGCGGGGAACAATGAGCAGTTCTTC. Amino acid sequence: CATSRLGGLAGNNEQFF.

Only a few counts were recorded for this clonotype. V is TRBV11-2 and J is TRBJ1-6; TRBD1 matches 8 bases. This CDR3 spans 14 amino acids. Germline V lookup: CDR1 SGHAT, CDR2 FQNNGV. The V gene end was trimmed by 5 bases and the J gene end by 7 bases; junction bases not matched to a gene: 4. In nucleotides, the CDR3 is TGTGCCAGCAGCGCCCGGGACAGGAATTCACCCCTCCACTTT. It specifies CASSARDRNSPLHF.

The chain is built from TRBV27 and TRBJ2-7, with D hard to call. The CDR3 has 10 amino acids. Germline V gene lookup returns CDR1 MNHEY and CDR2 SMNVEV (reference sequence). Trimming took 5 bases from V and 2 from J, leaving 1 base between them. The CDR3 sequence is CASSTYEQYF. The CDR3 bases are TGTGCCAGCAGTACCTACGAGCAGTACTTC.

This clonotype has more than one count but fewer than ten. The chain recombines TRBV5-1 with TRBJ2-5; TRBD2 aligns across 10 bases. This CDR3 spans 14 amino acids. The V gene end was trimmed by 4 bases and the J gene end by 5 bases; junction bases not matched to a gene: 5. CDR1 is SGHRS and CDR2 is YFSETQ in the germline V gene. The CDR3 DNA follows: TGCGCCAGCAGCAGGGGACTAGCGACGGAGACCCAGTACTTC. Translating gives CASSRGLATETQYF. Combining the CDR3 with reference TRBV5-1 and TRBJ2-5 gives the whole variable domain KAGVTQTPRYLIKTRGQQVTLSCSPISGHRSVSWYQQTPGQGLQFLFEYFSETQRNKGNFPGRFSGRQFSNSRSEMNVSTLELGDSALYLCASSRGLATETQYFGPGTRLLVL.

The rearrangement links TRBV27 to TRBJ2-3, with a weak D call TRBD2 (7 bases). V was pared by 7 bases and J by 2 bases, with 16 bases between. The germline gives CDR1 MNHEY, CDR2 SMNVEV (reference sequence). The CDR3 has 15 amino acids. The CDR3 nucleotides read TGTGCCAGCACTACGGGGGGCGCTTACACAGATACGCAGTATTTT. It encodes CASTTGGAYTDTQYF.

There are many counts of this clonotype. The rearrangement uses TRBV6-6 and TRBJ2-3, with D tentatively TRBD1 (5 bases). Germline CDR1 and CDR2: MNHNY and SVGAGI (reference sequence). CDR3 size: 15 residues. Trimming took off 6 bases at V and 1 base at J, with 14 bases between the two ends. The CDR3 region is CASRRQQGRTDTQYF. The CDR3 bases are TGTGCCAGCAGAAGGCAGCAGGGCCGCACAGATACGCAGTATTTT.

This clonotype was found many times. V and J are TRBV2 and TRBJ2-5, with 7 bases matching TRBD2. CDR1 SNHLY and CDR2 FYNNEI come from the germline V gene. The J segment lost 6 bases and the V segment lost 1 base, leaving 8 bases of the junction unmatched. This CDR3 contains 15 residues. The CDR3 coding sequence is TGTGCCAGCAGTGAAGGGACTAGACTTGGGAAGACCCAGTACTTC. This translates into CASSEGTRLGKTQYF.

This clonotype came up a few times. The rearrangement joins TRBV20-1 to TRBJ1-6; TRBD1 agrees at 10 bases. The V and J ends lost 4 bases and 8 bases, in that order; junction bases with no gene match: 5. Germline-derived CDR1 and CDR2 are DFQATT and SNEGSKA (reference sequence). This CDR3 is built from 14 residues. CDR3 sequence (DNA): TGCAGTGCTACGATGACAGGGGGCGATTCACCCCTCCACTTT. Translation: CSATMTGGDSPLHF.

The chain has TRBV5-1 and TRBJ2-3, with 7 bases lining up with TRBD1. Germline CDR1 and CDR2: SGHRS and YFSETQ. This CDR3 is 14 amino acids long. V was clipped by 4 bases and J by 2 bases; unmatched bases: 4. The chain's CDR3 is CASSAGTATDTQYF. The CDR3 DNA follows: TGCGCCAGCAGCGCCGGGACAGCCACAGATACGCAGTATTTT.

In this sample, this clonotype turned up many times. V is TRBV6-5 and J is TRBJ1-6; 7 bases are a match to TRBD1. Trimming at V came to 6 bases and at J to 6 bases, leaving 5 bases not matched to a gene. The CDR3 contains 14 residues. The germline CDR1 and CDR2 sequences are MNHEY and SVGAGI. The CDR3 DNA reads TGTGCCAGCAGAACCGGGACAGTTAATTCACCCCTCCACTTT. Amino acids: CASRTGTVNSPLHF.

The V gene is TRBV6-6, the J gene TRBJ1-6; D not resolved. Germline lookup yields CDR1 MNHNY and CDR2 SVGAGI (reference sequence). V lost 7 bases, J lost 7 bases, and 8 bases lay in between. The CDR3 consists of 12 residues. The DNA for the CDR3 is TGTGCCAGCACTGGAAGGAATTCACCCCTCCACTTT. The encoded protein is CASTGRNSPLHF.